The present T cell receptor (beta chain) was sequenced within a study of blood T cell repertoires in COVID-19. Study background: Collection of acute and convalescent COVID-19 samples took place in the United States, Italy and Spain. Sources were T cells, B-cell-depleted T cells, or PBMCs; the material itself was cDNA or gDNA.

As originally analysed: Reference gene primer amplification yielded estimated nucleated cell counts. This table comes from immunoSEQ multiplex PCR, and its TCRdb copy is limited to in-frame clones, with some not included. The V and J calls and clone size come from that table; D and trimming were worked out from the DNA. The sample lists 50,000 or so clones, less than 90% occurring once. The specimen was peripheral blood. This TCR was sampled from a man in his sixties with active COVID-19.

The CDR3 region is CASSLRQARSGNTIYF. The CDR3 nucleotides read TGTGCCAGCAGTTTAAGGCAGGCGCGCTCTGGAAACACCATATATTTT. V is TRBV28 and J is TRBJ1-3; D unclear. Germline CDR1 reads MDHEN; CDR2 reads SYDVKM. This CDR3 is built from 16 residues. Trimming pared 2 bases from V and 0 bases from J, leaving 11 bases between.